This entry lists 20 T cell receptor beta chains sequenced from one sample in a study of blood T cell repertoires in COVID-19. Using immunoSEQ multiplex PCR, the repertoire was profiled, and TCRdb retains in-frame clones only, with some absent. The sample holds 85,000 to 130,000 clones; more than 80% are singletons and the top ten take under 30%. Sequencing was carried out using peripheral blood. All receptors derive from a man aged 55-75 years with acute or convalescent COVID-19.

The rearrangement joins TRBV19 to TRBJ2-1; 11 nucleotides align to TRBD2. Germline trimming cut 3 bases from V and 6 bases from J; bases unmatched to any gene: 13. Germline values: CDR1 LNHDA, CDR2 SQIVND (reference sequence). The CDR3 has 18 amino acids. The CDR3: CASSIREASGRRGNEQFF. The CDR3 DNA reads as TGTGCCAGTAGTATTCGCGAGGCTAGCGGGAGGAGGGGCAATGAGCAGTTCTTC.

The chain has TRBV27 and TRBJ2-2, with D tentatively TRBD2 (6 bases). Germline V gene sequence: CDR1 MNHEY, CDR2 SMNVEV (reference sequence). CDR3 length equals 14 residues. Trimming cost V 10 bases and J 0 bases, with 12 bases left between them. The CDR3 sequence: CATNSGANTGELFF. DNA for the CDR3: TGTGCCACAAATAGCGGAGCGAACACCGGGGAGCTGTTTTTT.

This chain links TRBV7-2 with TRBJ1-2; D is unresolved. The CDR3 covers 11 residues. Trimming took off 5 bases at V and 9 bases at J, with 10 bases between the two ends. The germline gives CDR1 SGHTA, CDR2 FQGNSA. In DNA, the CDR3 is TGTGCCAGCAGCCCCGGTCCGCGCTACACCTTC. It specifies CASSPGPRYTF. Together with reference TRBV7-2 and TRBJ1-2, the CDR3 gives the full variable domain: GAGVSQSPSNKVTEKGKDVELRCDPISGHTALYWYRQSLGQGLEFLIYFQGNSAPDKSGLPSDRFSAERTGGSVSTLTIQRTQQEDSAVYLCASSPGPRYTFGSGTRLTVV.

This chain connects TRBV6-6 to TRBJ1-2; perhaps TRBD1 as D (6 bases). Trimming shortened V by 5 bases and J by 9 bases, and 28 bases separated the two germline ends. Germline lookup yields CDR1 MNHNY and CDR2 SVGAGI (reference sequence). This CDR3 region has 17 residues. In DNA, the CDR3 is TGTGCCAGCAGTCCCCGGGACAAGATAAAGCTTCCTATGAGCTACACCTTC. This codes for CASSPRDKIKLPMSYTF.

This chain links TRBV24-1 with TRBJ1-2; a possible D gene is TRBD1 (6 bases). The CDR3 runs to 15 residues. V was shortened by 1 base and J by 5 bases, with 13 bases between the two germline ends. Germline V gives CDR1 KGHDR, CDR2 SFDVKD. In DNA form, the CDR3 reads TGTGCCACCAGTGATTTCAGGGGATCCTTTTATGGCTACACCTTC. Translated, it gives CATSDFRGSFYGYTF.

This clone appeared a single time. The CDR3 is CASSLEASGTYEQYF. The CDR3 coding sequence is TGTGCCAGCAGCTTAGAGGCTAGCGGGACCTACGAGCAGTACTTC. J is TRBJ2-7 and V is TRBV7-8, with TRBD2 identical over 9 bases. The CDR3 spans 15 residues. In germline, CDR1 is SGHVS, CDR2 FQNEAQ. The junction had 3 bases not matched to a gene; V was cut back by 1 base and J by 2 bases.

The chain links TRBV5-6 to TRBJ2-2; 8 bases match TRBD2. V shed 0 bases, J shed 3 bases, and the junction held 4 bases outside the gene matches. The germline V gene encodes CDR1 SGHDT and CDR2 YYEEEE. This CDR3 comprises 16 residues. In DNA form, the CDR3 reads TGTGCCAGCAGCTTGGGGCGGGGGGCTGACACCGGGGAGCTGTTTTTT. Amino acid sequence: CASSLGRGADTGELFF.

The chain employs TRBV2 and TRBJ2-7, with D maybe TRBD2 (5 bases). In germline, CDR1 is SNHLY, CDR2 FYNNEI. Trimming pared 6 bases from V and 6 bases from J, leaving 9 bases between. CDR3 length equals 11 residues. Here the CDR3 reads CASRREGEQYF. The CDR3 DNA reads TGTGCCAGCAGACGAGAGGGCGAGCAGTACTTC.

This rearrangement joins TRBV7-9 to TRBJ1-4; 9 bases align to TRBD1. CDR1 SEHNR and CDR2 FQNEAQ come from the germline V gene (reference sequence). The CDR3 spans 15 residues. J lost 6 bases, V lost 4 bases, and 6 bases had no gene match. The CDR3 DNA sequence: TGTGCCAGCAGCTCTACCGGGACAGGGTATGAAAAACTGTTTTTT. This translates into CASSSTGTGYEKLFF.

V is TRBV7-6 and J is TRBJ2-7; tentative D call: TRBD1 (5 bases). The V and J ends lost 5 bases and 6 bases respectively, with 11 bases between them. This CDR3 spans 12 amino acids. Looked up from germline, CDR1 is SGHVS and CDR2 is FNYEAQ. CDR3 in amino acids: CASSPTTAEQYF. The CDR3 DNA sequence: TGTGCCAGCAGCCCGACGACAGCCGAGCAGTACTTC. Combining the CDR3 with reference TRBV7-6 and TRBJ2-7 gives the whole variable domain GAGVSQSPRYKVTKRGQDVALRCDPISGHVSLYWYRQALGQGPEFLTYFNYEAQQDKSGLPNDRFSAERPEGSISTLTIQRTEQRDSAMYRCASSPTTAEQYFGPGTRLTVT.

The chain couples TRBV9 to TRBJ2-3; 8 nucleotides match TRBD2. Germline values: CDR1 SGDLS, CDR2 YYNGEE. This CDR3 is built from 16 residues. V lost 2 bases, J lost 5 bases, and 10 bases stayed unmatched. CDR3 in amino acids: CASSVGMNGREDTQYF. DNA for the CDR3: TGTGCCAGCAGCGTTGGGATGAACGGGAGGGAAGATACGCAGTATTTT. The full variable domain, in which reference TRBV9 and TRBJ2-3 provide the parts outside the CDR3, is DSGVTQTPKHLITATGQRVTLRCSPRSGDLSVYWYQQSLDQGLQFLIQYYNGEERAKGNILERFSAQQFPDLHSELNLSSLELGDSALYFCASSVGMNGREDTQYFGPGTRLTVL.

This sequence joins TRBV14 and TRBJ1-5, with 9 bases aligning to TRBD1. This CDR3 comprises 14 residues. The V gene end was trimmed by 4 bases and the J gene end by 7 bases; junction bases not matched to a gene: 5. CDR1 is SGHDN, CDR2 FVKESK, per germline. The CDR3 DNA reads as TGTGCCAGCAGCCGGGACAGGGAGGGACAGCCCCAGCATTTT. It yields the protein CASSRDREGQPQHF.

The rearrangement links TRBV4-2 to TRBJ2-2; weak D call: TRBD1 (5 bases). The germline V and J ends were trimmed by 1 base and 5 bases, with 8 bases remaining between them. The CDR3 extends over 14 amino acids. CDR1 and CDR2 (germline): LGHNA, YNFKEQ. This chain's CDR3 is CASSQGAGTGELFF. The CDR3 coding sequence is TGTGCCAGCAGCCAAGGGGCAGGGACCGGGGAGCTGTTTTTT.

CDR3 nucleotides: TGTGCCAGCAGCGTCGGTACGGTAGCGGGAGAAGCTGGGCAGTTCTTC. Translation: CASSVGTVAGEAGQFF. The chain links TRBV9 to TRBJ2-1; 9 nucleotides match TRBD2. Germline V gene data show CDR1 as SGDLS and CDR2 as YYNGEE. The CDR3 extends over 16 amino acids. Trimming cost V 2 bases and J 12 bases; bases outside gene matches: 15.

Here the CDR3 reads CASSEVWGFSDSPLHF. CDR3 coding DNA: TGTGCCAGCAGTGAAGTCTGGGGTTTTAGCGATTCACCCCTCCACTTT. The chain has TRBV6-1 and TRBJ1-6; D remains ambiguous. V was trimmed by 1 base and J by 8 bases, leaving 15 bases between them. CDR1 is MNHNS and CDR2 is SASEGT in the germline V gene. The CDR3 runs to 16 residues.

The CDR3 DNA reads TGTGCCAGCAGCCGGAGCACTGAAGCTTTCTTT. Its translation is CASSRSTEAFF. The chain links TRBV6-2 or TRBV6-3 to TRBJ1-1; no reliable D call. Germline lookup yields CDR1 MNHEY and CDR2 SVGEGT. This CDR3 contains 11 residues. Trimming removed 6 bases from V and 4 bases from J, with 6 bases in between.

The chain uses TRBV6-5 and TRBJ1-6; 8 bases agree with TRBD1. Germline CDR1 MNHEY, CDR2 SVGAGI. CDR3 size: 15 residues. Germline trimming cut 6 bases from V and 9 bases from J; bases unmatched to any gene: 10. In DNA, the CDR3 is TGTGCCAGCAGCCTACAGACAGGGGTAGGTTCACCCCTCCACTTT. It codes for CASSLQTGVGSPLHF.

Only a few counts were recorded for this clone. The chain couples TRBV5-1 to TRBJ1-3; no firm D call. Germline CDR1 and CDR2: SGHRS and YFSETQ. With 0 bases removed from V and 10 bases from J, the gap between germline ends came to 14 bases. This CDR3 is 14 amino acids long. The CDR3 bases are TGCGCCAGCAGCTTGGGGCCAAGTGAGGAGACCATATATTTT. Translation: CASSLGPSEETIYF.

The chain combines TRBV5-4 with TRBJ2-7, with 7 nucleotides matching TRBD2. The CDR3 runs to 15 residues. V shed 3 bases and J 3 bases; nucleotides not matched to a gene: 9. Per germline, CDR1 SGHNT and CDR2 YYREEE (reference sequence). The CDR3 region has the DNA TGTGCCAGCAGCTCAGCCCAGGCGGGAGTCTACGAGCAGTACGTC. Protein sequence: CASSSAQAGVYEQYV.

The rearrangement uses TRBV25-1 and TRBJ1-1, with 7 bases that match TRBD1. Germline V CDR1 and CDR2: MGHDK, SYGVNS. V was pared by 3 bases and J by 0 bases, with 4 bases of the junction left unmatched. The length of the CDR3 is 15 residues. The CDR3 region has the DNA TGTGCCAGCAGTGAGACAGGGCTCATGAACACTGAAGCTTTCTTT. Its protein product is CASSETGLMNTEAFF.